This TCR beta chain comes out of a study of CD4 and CD8 cells across lung adenocarcinoma regions. This CDR3 contains 13 residues. V was cut by 8 bases and J by 0 bases, with 11 bases left in between. Germline CDR1 reads MNHEY; CDR2 reads SVGAGI. This clonotype was seen ten or more times. TCRdb reprocessed the PCR reads with MiXCR, giving one entry per CDR3 protein. Of roughly 16,000 distinct CDR3 sequences in the sample, around 52% were seen once. This TCR was sampled from a female donor with lung adenocarcinoma. The CD4 and CD8 labels of this study may be unreliable. Sequenced sample: CD8+ T cells from the center of a lung tumor. The V call is TRBV6-5, the J call TRBJ2-7; D might be TRBD1 (5 bases). As DNA, the CDR3 is TGTGCCAGCGGCCAGACAGACTCCTACGAGCAGTACTTC. Amino acid sequence: CASGQTDSYEQYF.